This passage covers 22 T cell receptor beta chains from one sample sequenced in a study of blood T cells in healthy people across ages (dated by TCRdb to 2013 to 2016). Library prep was done by 5' RACE. The instrument given in TCRdb is Illumina HiSeq 2500. A second roughly 6 to 11 cycle PCR used a sample-barcoded 5' primer and a J-beta primer mix. Clones were called with MiXCR by TCRdb after fastp trimmed the public reads at Q25, and only in-frame beta chains were retained. Each entry is one CDR3 protein sequence, shown with its most common DNA and genes. The sample table records around 1,500,000 distinct CDR3 sequences; 35% to 45% of these occur just once. Together, the top ten hold 6.5% to 10% of the sample. The sequencing input was blood. The origin of the receptors is a woman younger than 30 in good health.

This clonotype was picked up a small number of times. The chain uses TRBV11-1 and TRBJ2-3; no clear D gene. This CDR3 has 14 amino acids. Germline V CDR1 and CDR2: SGHAT, FQDESV (reference sequence). Trimming cost V 5 bases and J 5 bases, with 14 bases left between them. CDR3 in amino acids: CASSQSGPKDTQYF. The CDR3 DNA follows: TGTGCCAGCAGCCAAAGTGGGCCGAAAGATACGCAGTATTTT.

Remarks on this clonotype: At one boundary the junction diverges from the germline segment, which might be a read error. This chain connects TRBV9 to TRBJ2-7, with TRBD2 identical over 10 bases. This CDR3 region has 14 residues. Looked up from germline, CDR1 is SGDLS and CDR2 is YYNGEE. The CDR3 region is CASSGTSASDEQYF. As DNA, the CDR3 is TGTGCCAGCAGTGGGACTAGCGCCTCCGACGAGCAGTACTTC.

The J gene is TRBJ1-2, the V gene TRBV27, with TRBD1 identical over 7 bases. The CDR3 has 15 amino acids. V was pared by 1 base and J by 3 bases, with 5 bases of the junction left unmatched. From germline, CDR1 is MNHEY and CDR2 SMNVEV (reference sequence). The CDR3 bases are TGTGCCAGCAGTTTATATTCGCAGGGGGACTATGGCTACACCTTC. It yields the protein CASSLYSQGDYGYTF.

The chain uses TRBV10-3 and TRBJ2-5, with D possibly being TRBD1 or TRBD2 (6 bases each). In germline, CDR1 is ENHRY, CDR2 SYGVKD. V lost 11 bases, J lost 1 base, and 14 bases lay in between. The CDR3 extends over 13 amino acids. The CDR3 loop reads CAAQQGGQETQYF. The CDR3 DNA reads TGTGCCGCGCAACAGGGAGGCCAAGAGACCCAGTACTTC.

As regards this clonotype: Sequence at one end of the junction differs from germline and may be a read error. The chain uses TRBV7-6 and TRBJ2-3, with TRBD2 matching 11 bases. The germline V gene encodes CDR1 SGHVS and CDR2 FNYEAQ. This CDR3 is built from 14 residues. This CDR3 is CVSSPGTSGDTQYF. CDR3 bases: TGTGTCAGCAGCCCCGGGACTAGCGGAGATACGCAGTATTTT. Full variable domain (rest looked up from reference TRBV7-6 and TRBJ2-3): GAGVSQSPRYKVTKRGQDVALRCDPISGHVSLYWYRQALGQGPEFLTYFNYEAQQDKSGLPNDRFSAERPEGSISTLTIQRTEQRDSAMYRCVSSPGTSGDTQYFGPGTRLTVL.

V usage is TRBV9 and J usage is TRBJ2-1, with TRBD2 identical over 9 bases. The J call may be wrong; the DNA end is better matched by TRBJ2-7. The CDR3 loop spans 18 amino acids. CDR1 SGDLS and CDR2 YYNGEE come from the germline V gene. CDR3 nucleotide sequence: TGTGCCAGCAGCGTCAGTACCCCGACTAGCGGAGCTCACAATGAGCAGTACTTC. It codes for CASSVSTPTSGAHNEQYF.

As concerns this clonotype: A much more abundant neighbour one base away suggests this may be a read error. The V gene is TRBV5-1, the J gene TRBJ2-1, with D perhaps matching TRBD1 or TRBD2 (6 bases each). CDR3 length: 17 amino acids. The germline V gene encodes CDR1 SGHRS and CDR2 YFSETQ. CDR3 sequence: CASISGSGAGSYNGQFF. CDR3 bases: TGCGCCAGCATATCGGGTTCGGGGGCCGGGTCCTACAATGGGCAGTTCTTC.

V and J are TRBV4-2 and TRBJ2-1; 8 nucleotides agree with TRBD2. Per germline, CDR1 LGHNA and CDR2 YNFKEQ. The CDR3 consists of 14 residues. V shed 3 bases and J 5 bases; nucleotides not matched to a gene: 3. The CDR3 reads CASSHRLANNEQFF. For the CDR3, the DNA is TGTGCCAGCAGCCACCGACTAGCGAACAATGAGCAGTTCTTC.

The gene calls are TRBV5-1 and TRBJ1-2; D perhaps matches TRBD1 (6 bases). V lost 1 base, J lost 5 bases, and 24 bases lay in between. The CDR3 extends over 18 amino acids. Germline assignment: CDR1 SGHRS and CDR2 YFSETQ. CDR3 sequence reads: CASSLSSGVNGAWYGYTF. The CDR3 coding sequence is TGCGCCAGCAGCTTGAGTTCAGGGGTTAACGGGGCCTGGTATGGCTACACCTTC.

The CDR3 is CASSRLSDMDIQYF. The CDR3 DNA reads TGTGCCAGCAGCCGGCTATCGGATATGGACATTCAGTACTTC. V is TRBV28 and J is TRBJ2-4; D gene unclear. The V end was cut by 6 bases, the J end by 8 bases, with 17 bases between. Germline-derived CDR1 and CDR2 are MDHEN and SYDVKM. CDR3 size: 14 residues.

The V call is TRBV20-1, the J call TRBJ2-2; 13 nucleotides agree with TRBD2. Germline lookup yields CDR1 DFQATT and CDR2 SNEGSKA (reference sequence). Trimming at V came to 6 bases and at J to 7 bases, leaving 5 bases not matched to a gene. This CDR3 region has 14 residues. CDR3 amino acids: CSAGTSGIGGELFF. Here the CDR3 DNA reads TGCAGTGCCGGGACTAGCGGGATCGGCGGGGAGCTGTTTTTT.

In its sample, this clonotype was seen a few times. The chain recombines TRBV7-2 with TRBJ2-1; D assignment may be TRBD1 or TRBD2 (5 bases each). Germline CDR1 is SGHTA and CDR2 is FQGNSA. The V and J ends lost 5 bases and 3 bases respectively, with 14 bases between them. The CDR3 extends over 15 amino acids. CDR3 sequence: CASSQRDGFYNEQFF. CDR3 coding DNA: TGTGCCAGCAGCCAGAGGGACGGATTCTACAATGAGCAGTTCTTC.

The V gene is TRBV25-1, the J gene TRBJ1-6, with TRBD1 matching over 7 bases. Germline V gene data show CDR1 as MGHDK and CDR2 as SYGVNS. J gave up 13 bases and V 4 bases, and 16 bases lay outside the gene matches. This CDR3 region has 16 residues. The CDR3 sequence is CASSATGSAPQNPLHF. The CDR3 DNA is TGTGCCAGCAGTGCGACAGGGAGCGCACCCCAAAACCCCCTCCACTTT.

This chain uses TRBV12-5 with TRBJ2-2, with 9 bases identical to TRBD2. Germline values: CDR1 LGHNT, CDR2 FRNRAP. This CDR3 has 17 amino acids. V gave up 3 bases and J gave up 5 bases; unmatched junction bases: 10. The CDR3 nucleotides read TGTGCTAGTGGTTTTCACCCGCGGGAGGGTCGAACCGGGGAGCTGTTTTTT. Its translation is CASGFHPREGRTGELFF.

The chain combines TRBV5-6 with TRBJ1-1, with TRBD1 as a possible D gene (6 bases). This CDR3 has 17 residues. The V gene lost 3 bases and the J gene lost 0 bases, with 18 bases spanning the gap. Germline V gives CDR1 SGHDT, CDR2 YYEEEE. CDR3 in amino acids: CASSYRDTGRMNTEAFF. CDR3 nucleotide sequence: TGTGCCAGCAGCTACCGGGACACCGGGAGGATGAACACTGAAGCTTTCTTT.

CDR3 DNA: TGTGCCAGCAGTTTGGCGGCCGCCTATGGCTACACCTTC. Its translation: CASSLAAAYGYTF. The gene calls are TRBV28 and TRBJ1-2; D is undetermined. Deletions cut 3 bases from V and 4 bases from J, with 9 bases between. Germline V lookup: CDR1 MDHEN, CDR2 SYDVKM. This CDR3 has 13 amino acids.

This rearrangement joins TRBV9 to TRBJ1-5, with D uncertain. The length of the CDR3 is 14 residues. Trimming cost V 0 bases and J 0 bases, with 4 bases left between them. Per the germline V gene, CDR1 is SGDLS and CDR2 is YYNGEE. The CDR3 spells CASSVEDSNQPQHF. CDR3 bases: TGTGCCAGCAGCGTAGAAGATAGCAATCAGCCCCAGCATTTT.

The chain links TRBV29-1 to TRBJ1-1, with a weak D call TRBD1 (5 bases). V was cut by 3 bases and J by 1 base, with 9 bases left in between. In germline, CDR1 is SQVTM, CDR2 ANQGSEA. CDR3 length: 13 residues. This CDR3 is CSVDQDRNTEAFF. Written as DNA, the CDR3 is TGCAGCGTTGATCAAGACAGGAACACTGAAGCTTTCTTT.

The gene calls are TRBV4-1 and TRBJ1-1; D ambiguous. The germline V gene encodes CDR1 MGHRA and CDR2 YSYEKL. The CDR3 is 17 residues long. Trimming took 0 bases from V and 6 from J, leaving 20 bases between them. In nucleotides, the CDR3 is TGCGCCAGCAGCCAAGATTGGGCCAGACCGATGGGGTCTGAAGCTTTCTTT. Translating gives CASSQDWARPMGSEAFF.

This clonotype was detected only a few times. J is TRBJ1-6 and V is TRBV6-5; D uncertain. Trimming took 2 bases from V and 6 from J, leaving 11 bases between them. Germline V CDR1 and CDR2: MNHEY, SVGAGI. The CDR3 is made up of 15 amino acids. This CDR3 is CASSYQGVSNSPLHF. Written as DNA, the CDR3 is TGTGCCAGCAGTTACCAAGGAGTTAGTAATTCACCCCTCCACTTT.

The rearrangement joins TRBV10-3 to TRBJ2-5; D may be TRBD1 (6 bases). The CDR3 is 14 amino acids. V was pared by 7 bases and J by 2 bases, with 14 bases between. CDR1 is ENHRY, CDR2 SYGVKD, per germline. The DNA for the CDR3 is TGTGCCATCAAGCCCGGGACACCTCAAGAGACCCAGTACTTC. It yields the protein CAIKPGTPQETQYF.

This clonotype was seen a few times. V and J are TRBV20-1 and TRBJ2-5, with unresolved D. The V and J ends lost 2 bases and 4 bases respectively, with 5 bases between them. The germline V gene has CDR1 DFQATT and CDR2 SNEGSKA (reference sequence). This CDR3 spans 11 amino acids. The CDR3 spells CSARRLETQYF. The CDR3 bases are TGCAGTGCTAGAAGGTTAGAGACCCAGTACTTC.